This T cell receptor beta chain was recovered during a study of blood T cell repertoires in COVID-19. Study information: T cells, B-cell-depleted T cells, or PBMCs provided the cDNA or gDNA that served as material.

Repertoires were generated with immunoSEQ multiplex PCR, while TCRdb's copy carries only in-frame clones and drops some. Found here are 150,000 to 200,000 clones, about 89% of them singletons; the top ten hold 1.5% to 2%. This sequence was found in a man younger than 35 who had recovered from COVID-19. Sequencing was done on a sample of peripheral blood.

CDR3 protein: CASSLTGGDTEAFF. CDR3 DNA sequence: TGCGCCAGCAGCCTTACAGGGGGTGACACTGAAGCTTTCTTT. The rearrangement links TRBV5-1 to TRBJ1-1, with 8 bases matching TRBD1. This CDR3 contains 14 residues. Per the germline V gene, CDR1 is SGHRS and CDR2 is YFSETQ. V shed 4 bases and J 3 bases; nucleotides not matched to a gene: 5. Filled out from reference TRBV5-1 and TRBJ1-1, the complete variable domain reads KAGVTQTPRYLIKTRGQQVTLSCSPISGHRSVSWYQQTPGQGLQFLFEYFSETQRNKGNFPGRFSGRQFSNSRSEMNVSTLELGDSALYLCASSLTGGDTEAFFGQGTRLTVV.